These 12 T cell receptor beta chains were sequenced from one sample in a study of beta chain features in type 1 diabetes. Study-wide points: Type 1 diabetes patients showed a moderate but significant shortening of TCRB CDR3s in all four CD4+ subsets.

Expressed TCRB transcripts were sequenced because the isolated RNA had all been reverse transcribed beforehand. Clones were sequenced by immunoSEQ multiplex PCR, and TCRdb holds only the in-frame ones, with some missing. The sample has 600,000 to 700,000 clones, roughly 12% seen once. These receptors have no known antigen. Sequenced input: naive CD4+ T cells from blood. All receptors come from a man aged 25 to 40 with type 1 diabetes.

This chain links TRBV18 with TRBJ1-2, with unresolved D. CDR1 is KGHSH and CDR2 is LQKENI in the germline V gene. The CDR3 runs 13 residues. Deletions cut 0 bases from V and 5 bases from J, with 7 bases between. CDR3 sequence reads: CASSPPSGYGYTF. CDR3 nucleotides: TGTGCCAGCTCACCACCATCAGGATATGGCTACACCTTC.

This chain uses TRBV11-2 with TRBJ1-3; no reliable D call. There are 13 residues in the CDR3. Germline CDR1 SGHAT, CDR2 FQNNGV. Trimming removed 1 base at V and 3 bases at J, with 4 bases between. The CDR3 DNA sequence: TGTGCCAGCAGCTTAGTCGGTGGAAACACCATATATTTT. It encodes CASSLVGGNTIYF.

Only a few counts were recorded for this clone. Distinct nucleotide sequences in the sample also encode this CDR3. The chain couples TRBV5-1 to TRBJ2-2, with 8 bases that match TRBD1. This CDR3 spans 16 amino acids. Germline assignment: CDR1 SGHRS and CDR2 YFSETQ. Germline trimming cut 0 bases from V and 3 bases from J; bases unmatched to any gene: 4. The CDR3 DNA sequence: TGCGCCAGCAGCTTGGCGGACAGGGAGGACACCGGGGAGCTGTTTTTT. Translation gives CASSLADREDTGELFF. Combining the CDR3 with reference TRBV5-1 and TRBJ2-2 gives the whole variable domain KAGVTQTPRYLIKTRGQQVTLSCSPISGHRSVSWYQQTPGQGLQFLFEYFSETQRNKGNFPGRFSGRQFSNSRSEMNVSTLELGDSALYLCASSLADREDTGELFFGEGSRLTVL.

This clone occurred a few times. V is TRBV5-8 and J is TRBJ2-1; D is perhaps TRBD2 (5 bases). The V end was cut by 4 bases, the J end by 3 bases, with 8 bases between. CDR1 and CDR2 (germline): SGHTS, YDEGEE. The CDR3 totals 13 residues. The CDR3 DNA reads TGTGCCAGCAGCCCCGGGGACTACAATGAGCAGTTCTTC. This gives the protein CASSPGDYNEQFF. The whole variable domain, filled in from reference TRBV5-8 and TRBJ2-1, reads EAGVTQSPTHLIKTRGQQATLRCSPISGHTSVYWYQQALGLGLQFLLWYDEGEERNRGNFPPRFSGRQFPNYSSELNVNALELEDSALYLCASSPGDYNEQFFGPGTRLTVL.

The chain uses TRBV7-2 and TRBJ2-5; 11 bases align to TRBD2. The length of the CDR3 is 15 residues. Germline V gene data show CDR1 as SGHTA and CDR2 as FQGNSA. After removal of 6 bases from V and 5 bases from J, the junction contained 8 bases not matched to a gene. The CDR3 DNA follows: TGTGCCAGCAGATCCACTAGCGGGGGTGGCGAGACCCAGTACTTC. Protein product: CASRSTSGGGETQYF.

This clone came up a few times. The rearrangement joins TRBV29-1 to TRBJ2-3, with D possibly matching TRBD1 (5 bases). This CDR3 is built from 13 residues. The germline V and J ends were trimmed by 5 bases and 0 bases, with 9 bases remaining between them. CDR1 is SQVTM and CDR2 is ANQGSEA in the germline V gene. Written as DNA, the CDR3 is TGCAGCGTTAGGGGCAGAAGCACAGATACGCAGTATTTT. This sequence encodes CSVRGRSTDTQYF.

The chain employs TRBV6-5 and TRBJ2-3; either TRBD1 or TRBD2 may supply D (5 bases each). Germline V gives CDR1 MNHEY, CDR2 SVGAGI. V gave up 2 bases and J gave up 2 bases, with 8 bases separating them. The CDR3 sequence is 14 residues long. Here the CDR3 reads CASSYHGTTDTQYF. CDR3 in DNA: TGTGCCAGCAGTTACCATGGGACCACAGATACGCAGTATTTT.

On this clone: Other DNA variants within this sample encode the same CDR3. The chain is built from TRBV9 and TRBJ2-7; possibly TRBD1 or TRBD2 for D (5 bases each). This CDR3 region has 14 residues. Looked up from germline, CDR1 is SGDLS and CDR2 is YYNGEE. Trimming shortened V by 3 bases and J by 2 bases, and 12 bases separated the two germline ends. The CDR3 bases are TGTGCCAGCAGCGGAACCGGGACGACCTACGAGCAGTACTTC. Its protein is CASSGTGTTYEQYF. Full variable domain (rest looked up from reference TRBV9 and TRBJ2-7): DSGVTQTPKHLITATGQRVTLRCSPRSGDLSVYWYQQSLDQGLQFLIQYYNGEERAKGNILERFSAQQFPDLHSELNLSSLELGDSALYFCASSGTGTTYEQYFGPGTRLTVT.

This clone was seen a few times. The chain recombines TRBV27 with TRBJ2-7; D gene unclear. Germline values: CDR1 MNHEY, CDR2 SMNVEV (reference sequence). The CDR3 covers 14 residues. Trimming took 1 base from V and 0 from J, leaving 7 bases between them. The CDR3 sequence is CASSLYLSSYEQYF. Here the CDR3 DNA reads TGTGCCAGCAGTTTATACCTGAGCTCCTACGAGCAGTACTTC.

A single count supports this clone. The V gene is TRBV5-6, the J gene TRBJ1-6; D possibly corresponds to TRBD1 (6 bases). The CDR3 has 17 amino acids. Trimming pared 1 base from V and 8 bases from J, leaving 19 bases between. Germline-derived CDR1 and CDR2 are SGHDT and YYEEEE. CDR3 loop: CASSLYNLGALYSPLHF. The CDR3 bases are TGTGCCAGCAGCTTGTATAATCTGGGGGCGCTATATTCACCCCTCCACTTT.

This clone has a handful of counts. The chain carries TRBV15 and TRBJ2-7; D is perhaps TRBD2 (6 bases). Looked up from germline, CDR1 is LNHNV and CDR2 is YYDKDF (reference sequence). CDR3 length: 14 residues. Trimming removed 3 bases from V and 2 bases from J, with 11 bases in between. This CDR3 is CATSRQGGAYEQYF. Written as DNA, the CDR3 is TGTGCCACCAGCAGGCAGGGAGGAGCCTACGAGCAGTACTTC.

This rearrangement joins TRBV7-2 to TRBJ2-5, with 9 bases lining up with TRBD1. The CDR3 sequence is 15 residues long. V lost 4 bases to trimming and J lost 5 bases; unmatched junction nucleotides: 8. The germline gives CDR1 SGHTA, CDR2 FQGNSA. CDR3 protein: CASSSRTGEAETQYF. As DNA, the CDR3 is TGTGCCAGCAGCTCAAGGACAGGGGAGGCGGAGACCCAGTACTTC.